Detailed here is one T cell receptor beta chain. Clinical symptoms, serum thyroxine, TRAb, thyroid ultrasound and orbital computed tomography informed diagnoses. These data are taken from a study of T cells in Graves' hyperthyroidism and ophthalmopathy. Study details: Peripheral blood was taken when the disease was first diagnosed, before any treatment began.

Amplified TCR beta CDR3 regions derived from RNA transcripts. When the TCR CDR3 underwent first-round RT-PCR, the HTBI primer set was used. In TCRdb, the multiplex PCR reads were re-called with MiXCR into one record per CDR3 protein. Of roughly 650,000 distinct CDR3 sequences listed, more than 15% are singletons. CDR1 and CDR2 (germline): LNHDA, SQIVND (reference sequence). V gave up 8 bases and J gave up 3 bases; unmatched junction bases: 7. The CDR3 has 15 amino acids. This TCR was sampled from a middle-aged woman with Graves' ophthalmopathy. The chain uses TRBV19 and TRBJ2-1, with TRBD2 matching 10 bases. Source material: blood. CDR3 DNA: TGTGCCAGTGCCCCACGGACTAGCGGCTACAATGAGCAGTTCTTC. The encoded protein is CASAPRTSGYNEQFF.